This TCR beta chain emerged from a study of glioma-infiltrating T cells after dendritic cell vaccination. Study at large: Patients had newly diagnosed or recurrent glioblastoma and received dendritic cell vaccines. Dendritic cell vaccine was injected intradermally three times, biweekly.

The junction had 3 bases not matched to a gene; V was cut back by 6 bases and J by 1 base. Germline assignment: CDR1 LNHDA and CDR2 SQIVND (reference sequence). This CDR3 spans 14 amino acids. Sequencing used immunoSEQ multiplex PCR; TCRdb keeps in-frame clones, though not all of them. In the table there are around 97,000 clones, roughly 76% of which are singletons. V usage is TRBV19 and J usage is TRBJ1-2; 9 bases map to TRBD1. The clonotype comes from a human donor with glioblastoma. This material consisted of blood, taken before dendritic cell vaccination. The CDR3 loop is CASSTGQGNYGYTF. DNA for the CDR3: TGTGCCAGTAGCACGGGACAGGGTAACTATGGCTACACCTTC.